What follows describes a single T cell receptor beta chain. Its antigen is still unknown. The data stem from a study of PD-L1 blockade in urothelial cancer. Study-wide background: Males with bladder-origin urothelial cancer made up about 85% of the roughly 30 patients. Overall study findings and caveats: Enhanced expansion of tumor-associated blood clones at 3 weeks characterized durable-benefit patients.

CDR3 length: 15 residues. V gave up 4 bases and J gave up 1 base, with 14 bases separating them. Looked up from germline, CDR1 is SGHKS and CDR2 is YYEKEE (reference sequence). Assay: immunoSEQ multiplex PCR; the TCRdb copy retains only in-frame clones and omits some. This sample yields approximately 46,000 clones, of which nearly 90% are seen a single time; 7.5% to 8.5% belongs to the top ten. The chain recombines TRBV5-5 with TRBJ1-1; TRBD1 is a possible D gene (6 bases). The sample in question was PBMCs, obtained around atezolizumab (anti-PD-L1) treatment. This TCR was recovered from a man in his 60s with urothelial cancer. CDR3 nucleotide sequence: TGTGCCAGCAGCCCAATGTTGGGGGCGAACACTGAAGCTTTCTTT. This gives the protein CASSPMLGANTEAFF. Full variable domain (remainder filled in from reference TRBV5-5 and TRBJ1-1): DAGVTQSPTHLIKTRGQQVTLRCSPISGHKSVSWYQQVLGQGPQFIFQYYEKEERGRGNFPDRFSARQFPNYSSELNVNALLLGDSALYLCASSPMLGANTEAFFGQGTRLTVV.